These 23 T cell receptor beta chains share one sample of origin, sequenced in a study of Ad26.COV2.S vaccination and SARS-CoV-2 variants. The treatment here: around 19 received Ad26.COV2.S at low or high dose, single or two shots; five or six received placebo; per-sample allocation not given. Samples were taken on day 63 after the first vaccine or placebo injection. The repertoire was sequenced with immunoSEQ multiplex PCR; TCRdb's copy has only in-frame clones and lacks some. The table records 300,000 to 350,000 clones, roughly 88% of them present only once. The source material was peripheral blood, sampled in a trial of Ad26.COV2.S vaccine versus placebo. The receptors were sampled from a person between 18 and 65 years old who received the Ad26.COV2.S COVID-19 vaccine or a placebo.

V is TRBV11-2 and J is TRBJ2-3, with no clear D. V was clipped by 5 bases and J by 8 bases, with 11 bases between them. This CDR3 contains 12 residues. Germline V CDR1 and CDR2: SGHAT, FQNNGV. The CDR3 sequence is CASSPSFTTQYF. In nucleotides, the CDR3 is TGTGCCAGCAGCCCGAGCTTCACTACGCAGTATTTT.

The rearrangement links TRBV10-3 to TRBJ2-7; no definite D call. Germline V gene lookup returns CDR1 ENHRY and CDR2 SYGVKD. V lost 2 bases and J 4 bases, leaving 9 bases between the germline ends. The CDR3 contains 13 residues. Here the CDR3 DNA reads TGTGCCATCAGTGAGGACTCAGTGTACGAGCAGTACGTC. It is translated as CAISEDSVYEQYV.

The V gene is TRBV4-2, the J gene TRBJ1-2; 10 positions match TRBD1. V trimming: 1 base; J trimming: 6 bases; junction bases outside the gene matches: 5. The CDR3 spans 15 residues. The germline gives CDR1 LGHNA, CDR2 YNFKEQ. CDR3 residues: CASSQAHGTGDGYTF. CDR3 nucleotide sequence: TGTGCCAGCAGCCAAGCCCACGGGACAGGGGATGGCTACACCTTC.

In DNA form, the CDR3 reads TGTGCCAGCAGCTTAAGGCCGGGGTCTAACTATGGCTACACCTTC. Translated: CASSLRPGSNYGYTF. The J gene is TRBJ1-2, the V gene TRBV7-2; D is ambiguous. This CDR3 has 15 amino acids. Per the germline V gene, CDR1 is SGHTA and CDR2 is FQGNSA. V shed 2 bases and J shed 0 bases, with 10 bases lying between them.

The CDR3, as DNA: TGTGCCAGCAGCTTAGCGGCTAGCGGGGGGGCCTACAATGAGCAGTTCTTC. Its translation: CASSLAASGGAYNEQFF. The V call is TRBV7-2, the J call TRBJ2-1; TRBD2 matches 12 bases. This CDR3 comprises 17 residues. V lost 0 bases, J lost 2 bases, and 2 bases stayed unmatched. Germline lookup yields CDR1 SGHTA and CDR2 FQGNSA.

This clone was picked up a small number of times. This sequence joins TRBV29-1 and TRBJ2-3, with D possibly TRBD2 on 5 matching bases. V gave up 6 bases and J gave up 4 bases, with 14 bases separating them. This CDR3 is 13 amino acids long. CDR1 and CDR2 (germline): SQVTM, ANQGSEA. CDR3 DNA: TGCAGCGTCCCAATAGGGAGCGCAGATACGCAGTATTTT. The encoded protein is CSVPIGSADTQYF.

CDR3 sequence (DNA): TGCGCCAGCAGCTTGGGGGACAGAGGAGAAGAAGCTTTCTTT. Protein product: CASSLGDRGEEAFF. The chain couples TRBV5-1 to TRBJ1-1; 7 positions agree with TRBD1. Germline V gives CDR1 SGHRS, CDR2 YFSETQ. CDR3 size: 14 residues. V shed 0 bases, J shed 8 bases, and the junction held 7 bases outside the gene matches.

This sequence joins TRBV12-5 and TRBJ2-2, with D uncertain. Deletions cut 3 bases from V and 5 bases from J, with 7 bases between. Germline lookup yields CDR1 LGHNT and CDR2 FRNRAP. This CDR3 contains 13 residues. CDR3 sequence reads: CASGFILTGELFF. The CDR3 DNA is TGTGCTAGTGGTTTCATATTAACCGGGGAGCTGTTTTTT.

J is TRBJ2-7 and V is TRBV7-9, with D possibly being TRBD2 (5 bases). This CDR3 has 12 residues. Trimming shortened V by 7 bases and J by 5 bases, and 12 bases separated the two germline ends. Per germline, CDR1 SEHNR and CDR2 FQNEAQ (reference sequence). CDR3 in amino acids: CASNSEGHEQYV. CDR3 sequence (DNA): TGTGCCAGCAATAGTGAGGGCCACGAGCAGTACGTC.

This chain links TRBV7-2 with TRBJ2-4; 11 bases agree with TRBD2. The CDR3 contains 17 residues. Germline lookup yields CDR1 SGHTA and CDR2 FQGNSA. Trimming cost V 3 bases and J 6 bases; bases outside gene matches: 10. The CDR3 loop reads CASSFYPGLAASNIQYF. The CDR3 DNA sequence: TGTGCCAGCAGCTTCTACCCGGGACTAGCGGCGTCAAACATTCAGTACTTC.

This clone occurred a few times. The chain combines TRBV7-2 with TRBJ2-1, with 13 positions matching TRBD2. In germline, CDR1 is SGHTA, CDR2 FQGNSA. J lost 7 bases, V lost 5 bases, and 5 bases had no gene match. The CDR3 has 15 amino acids. The CDR3: CASSNGLAGANEQFF. The CDR3 DNA sequence: TGTGCCAGCAGCAACGGACTAGCGGGAGCGAATGAGCAGTTCTTC.

This clone appeared a few times. The chain recombines TRBV7-2 with TRBJ1-6; no definite D call. V was cut by 5 bases and J by 10 bases, with 21 bases left in between. CDR1 SGHTA and CDR2 FQGNSA come from the germline V gene. This CDR3 spans 16 amino acids. The CDR3 nucleotides read TGTGCCAGCAGCCTTGGACTCTCCATAAGGAACTCACCCCTCCACTTT. This gives the protein CASSLGLSIRNSPLHF.

The chain links TRBV9 to TRBJ2-1, with a possible D match to TRBD2 (5 bases). The length of the CDR3 is 15 residues. Trimming took off 0 bases at V and 5 bases at J, with 12 bases between the two ends. Germline assignment: CDR1 SGDLS and CDR2 YYNGEE. This CDR3 is CASSVVGLSNNEQFF. The CDR3 bases are TGTGCCAGCAGCGTAGTTGGACTGTCGAACAATGAGCAGTTCTTC.

J is TRBJ2-3 and V is TRBV18; no clear D. V was cut by 3 bases and J by 2 bases, with 3 bases left in between. This CDR3 region has 12 residues. Germline lookup yields CDR1 KGHSH and CDR2 LQKENI. The chain's CDR3 is CASSPATDTQYF. The CDR3 nucleotides are TGTGCCAGCTCACCCGCCACAGATACGCAGTATTTT.

The chain couples TRBV19 to TRBJ1-6; 8 bases agree with TRBD1. Germline V CDR1 and CDR2: LNHDA, SQIVND (reference sequence). V lost 4 bases, J lost 8 bases, and 4 bases stayed unmatched. The CDR3 has 14 amino acids. The CDR3 region is CASSRGQDYSPLHF. CDR3 coding DNA: TGTGCCAGTAGTAGGGGACAGGATTATTCACCCCTCCACTTT.

The chain is built from TRBV13 and TRBJ1-2; tentatively, D is TRBD1 (6 bases). The CDR3 runs to 17 residues. Germline V gives CDR1 PRHDT, CDR2 FYEKMQ (reference sequence). Trimming pared 6 bases from V and 7 bases from J, leaving 27 bases between. CDR3 DNA sequence: TGTGCCAGCAGTTCTACCGACAGGAGGAGTATTGTGGGTGGCTACACCTTC. Its translation is CASSSTDRRSIVGGYTF.

V usage is TRBV28 and J usage is TRBJ1-5; the D is unclear. This CDR3 region has 13 residues. From germline, CDR1 is MDHEN and CDR2 SYDVKM. Trimming took 3 bases from V and 5 from J, leaving 8 bases between them. The CDR3 reads CASSFLSHQPQHF. The DNA of the CDR3 is TGTGCCAGCAGTTTTCTAAGTCATCAGCCCCAGCATTTT.

This clone was observed a single time. This rearrangement joins TRBV4-3 to TRBJ2-1; the match to TRBD2 covers 7 bases. The CDR3 totals 15 residues. CDR1 LGHNA and CDR2 YSLEER come from the germline V gene. The J segment lost 3 bases and the V segment lost 8 bases, leaving 10 bases of the junction unmatched. This CDR3 reads CASSTGGSVYNEQFF. In DNA, the CDR3 is TGCGCCAGCTCTACTGGCGGGAGCGTCTACAATGAGCAGTTCTTC.

The V gene is TRBV5-4, the J gene TRBJ1-4; D unresolved. V lost 2 bases, J lost 0 bases, and 11 bases lay in between. Germline loops: CDR1 SGHNT, CDR2 YYREEE (reference sequence). The CDR3 is 16 residues long. CDR3 amino acids: CASSFWESSTNEKLFF. The CDR3 nucleotides read TGTGCCAGCAGCTTCTGGGAGAGCTCAACTAATGAAAAACTGTTTTTT.

This chain connects TRBV11-2 to TRBJ2-5, with 7 positions matching TRBD2. Germline CDR1 SGHAT, CDR2 FQNNGV. V lost 2 bases and J lost 4; bases outside the gene matches: 4. The CDR3 is 14 residues long. The DNA of the CDR3 is TGTGCCAGCAGCTTAACTAGCGTCGGAGAGACCCAGTACTTC. Its protein product is CASSLTSVGETQYF.

The chain uses TRBV2 and TRBJ2-1; 12 positions match TRBD1. The V and J ends lost 6 bases and 8 bases, in that order; junction bases with no gene match: 11. The CDR3 runs 16 residues. Germline CDR1 and CDR2: SNHLY and FYNNEI. The CDR3 loop is CASSPRWGTGGDEQFF. CDR3 nucleotide sequence: TGTGCCAGCAGCCCCCGATGGGGGACAGGGGGCGATGAGCAGTTCTTC.

This chain links TRBV6-5 with TRBJ1-1; D call uncertain. Germline lookup yields CDR1 MNHEY and CDR2 SVGAGI. V gave up 8 bases and J gave up 7 bases, with 8 bases separating them. This CDR3 comprises 10 residues. DNA for the CDR3: TGTGCCAGCCGGTATGGTGAAGCTTTCTTT. Its translation: CASRYGEAFF.

This clone was observed a single time. The gene calls are TRBV5-4 and TRBJ1-2; no reliable D call. V gave up 4 bases and J gave up 5 bases, with 9 bases separating them. Germline values: CDR1 SGHNT, CDR2 YYREEE (reference sequence). This CDR3 is built from 12 residues. The CDR3 region is CASSIQGYGYTF. The CDR3 DNA reads as TGTGCCAGCAGCATCCAAGGATATGGCTACACCTTC.